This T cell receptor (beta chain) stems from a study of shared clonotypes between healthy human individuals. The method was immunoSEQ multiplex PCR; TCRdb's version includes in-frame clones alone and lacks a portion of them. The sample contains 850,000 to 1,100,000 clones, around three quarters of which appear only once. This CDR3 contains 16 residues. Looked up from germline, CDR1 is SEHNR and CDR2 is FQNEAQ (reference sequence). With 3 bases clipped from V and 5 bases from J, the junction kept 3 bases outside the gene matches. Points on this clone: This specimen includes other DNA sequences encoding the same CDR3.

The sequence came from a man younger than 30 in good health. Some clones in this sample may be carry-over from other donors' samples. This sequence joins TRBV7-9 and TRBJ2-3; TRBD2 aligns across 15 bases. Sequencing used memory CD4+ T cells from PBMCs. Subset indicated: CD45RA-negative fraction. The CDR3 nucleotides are TGTGCCAGCAGCTTGGGACTAGCGGGAGGACGAGATACGCAGTATTTT. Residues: CASSLGLAGGRDTQYF.